This T cell receptor (beta chain) was found in a study of cytomegalovirus exposure and HLA in healthy donors. Whole-study findings and limits: Cytomegalovirus-associated TCR beta chains were listed, numbering 164.

Primers for the PCR totalled 60 Vbeta and 13 Jbeta. Some clones are missing from TCRdb's copy, which holds only in-frame ones; the method was immunoSEQ multiplex PCR. The sample holds about 150,000 clones; around 63% are singletons and the top ten take more than 1.5%. A remark on this clone: Its target is not known.

The CDR3 loop spans 14 amino acids. V dropped 3 bases and J dropped 5 bases, with 11 bases sitting between them. Germline CDR1 is MNHNS and CDR2 is SASEGT. The sequencing sample was made of PBMCs. The sequence was collected from a human donor in good health. The chain joins TRBV6-1 to TRBJ1-5; D call uncertain. The CDR3 sequence: CASSESPSYQPQHF. CDR3 in DNA: TGTGCCAGCAGTGAGTCCCCGAGTTATCAGCCCCAGCATTTT.